The 7 T cell receptor beta chains listed next were all sequenced from one sample in a study of shared clonotypes between healthy human individuals (dated by TCRdb to about 2020). Libraries were constructed by the immunoSEQ multiplex PCR assay. TCRdb took over this immuneACCESS table, retaining in-frame rearrangements with V and J assigned. Such tables are incomplete; in checked studies, under half of the missing clones stem from an unresolved V gene, and the remainder is unexplained. Present in this sample are more than 900,000 clones, around 78% of which were seen just once. The top ten clonotypes cover roughly 0.65% of the sample. Sample: memory CD4+ T cells from PBMCs. Sample cell subset or site, as interpreted from the label and publication: CD45RA-negative fraction. These receptors were obtained from a man between 18 and 35 years old in good health. Some clones in this sample may be carry-over from other donors' samples.

The chain's CDR3 is CASSLVADSLGTGELFF. The CDR3 DNA sequence: TGTGCCAGCAGCTTAGTGGCGGACTCCCTGGGTACCGGGGAGCTGTTTTTT. The V and J genes are TRBV7-2 and TRBJ2-2, with D perhaps matching TRBD2 (5 bases). The V end was cut by 1 base, the J end by 5 bases, with 17 bases between. Germline values: CDR1 SGHTA, CDR2 FQGNSA. This CDR3 is built from 17 residues.

CDR3 loop: CASSRTSGRDEQFF. CDR3 in DNA: TGTGCCAGCAGCCGGACTAGCGGGAGGGATGAGCAGTTCTTC. The rearrangement uses TRBV7-8 and TRBJ2-1, with 15 bases matching TRBD2. V trimming: 5 bases; J trimming: 8 bases; junction bases outside the gene matches: 1. This CDR3 is built from 14 residues. Per germline, CDR1 SGHVS and CDR2 FQNEAQ.

V and J are TRBV5-6 and TRBJ2-1; 11 bases agree with TRBD2. The V segment lost 5 bases and the J segment 9 bases; nucleotides outside the gene matches: 10. This CDR3 is built from 15 residues. Per the germline V gene, CDR1 is SGHDT and CDR2 is YYEEEE. This CDR3 is CASSHTSGSEGEQFF. CDR3 nucleotides: TGTGCCAGCAGTCATACTAGCGGGAGTGAAGGTGAGCAGTTCTTC.

A note on this clone: A far bigger clonotype differs at one base, so this is likely a read error. Other DNA sequences of this sample code for an identical CDR3. V usage is TRBV28 and J usage is TRBJ1-2; tentatively, D is TRBD1 (6 bases). CDR1 and CDR2 (germline): MDHEN, SYDVKM. The CDR3 loop spans 13 amino acids. The V and J ends lost 2 bases and 2 bases respectively, with 6 bases between them. In DNA, the CDR3 is TGTGCCAGCAGTTTAAGGGGGAACTATGGCTACACCTTC. Translating it yields CASSLRGNYGYTF.

To note about this clone: A much larger clonotype is one base distant, so this may be a read error. The J gene is TRBJ2-4, the V gene TRBV30, with 9 bases matching TRBD1. V was clipped by 2 bases and J by 0 bases; unmatched bases: 11. The CDR3 consists of 18 residues. CDR1 and CDR2 (germline): GTSNPN, SVGIG (reference sequence). Written as DNA, the CDR3 is TGTGCCTGGAGTCCCGACAGGGGGTTTACATTAGCCAAAAACATTCAGTACTTC. Translated: CAWSPDRGFTLAKNIQYF.

This clone was found a few times. The CDR3 coding sequence is TGTGCCATCAGTGAGTCGGCAGGGGAATTGGGCTACACCTTC. It yields the protein CAISESAGELGYTF. This chain uses TRBV10-3 with TRBJ1-2; TRBD1 might be the D (6 bases). The CDR3 length is 14 residues. V was pared by 0 bases and J by 8 bases, with 13 bases between. In germline, CDR1 is ENHRY, CDR2 SYGVKD.

J is TRBJ2-1 and V is TRBV18; D remains ambiguous. CDR1 and CDR2 (germline): KGHSH, LQKENI. This CDR3 region has 13 residues. Trimming shortened V by 2 bases and J by 5 bases, and 7 bases separated the two germline ends. The CDR3 sequence is CASSPNFDNEQFF. In DNA, the CDR3 is TGTGCCAGCTCACCAAATTTTGACAATGAGCAGTTCTTC.